This passage covers 28 T cell receptor beta chains from one sample sequenced in a study of blood T cell repertoires in COVID-19. Using immunoSEQ multiplex PCR, the repertoire was profiled, and TCRdb retains in-frame clones only, with some absent. The data show roughly 140,000 clones, around 80% seen once. Sequencing was carried out using peripheral blood. The receptors originated from a woman in her forties or fifties with acute or convalescent COVID-19.

The V call is TRBV3-1 (or the pseudogene TRBV3-2), the J call TRBJ1-4; possibly TRBD1 for D (5 bases). The CDR3 runs 12 residues. The V end lost 3 bases, the J end lost 17 bases, and 16 bases lay between the germline ends. CDR1 is LGHDT and CDR2 is YNNKEL in the germline V gene (reference sequence). In nucleotides, the CDR3 is TGTGCCAGCAGCCAGATGGCCTCGGGACTATTTTTT. As protein: CASSQMASGLFF.

This clone has a handful of counts. The chain joins TRBV4-1 to TRBJ2-3, with D possibly being TRBD2 (5 bases). Trimming removed 4 bases at V and 0 bases at J, with 14 bases between. CDR3 size: 16 residues. Looked up from germline, CDR1 is MGHRA and CDR2 is YSYEKL. CDR3 sequence reads: CASSRGFMGSTDTQYF. CDR3 coding DNA: TGCGCCAGCAGCCGAGGGTTTATGGGTAGCACAGATACGCAGTATTTT.

CDR3 sequence: CASSLEQVGYTF. The CDR3 coding sequence is TGCGCCAGCAGCTTGGAGCAGGTGGGCTACACCTTC. This chain connects TRBV5-1 to TRBJ1-2, with D unclear. Per germline, CDR1 SGHRS and CDR2 YFSETQ. V dropped 0 bases and J dropped 8 bases, with 8 bases sitting between them. The CDR3 has 12 residues. Drawing the rest from reference TRBV5-1 and TRBJ1-2, the complete variable domain is KAGVTQTPRYLIKTRGQQVTLSCSPISGHRSVSWYQQTPGQGLQFLFEYFSETQRNKGNFPGRFSGRQFSNSRSEMNVSTLELGDSALYLCASSLEQVGYTFGSGTRLTVV.

V usage is TRBV19 and J usage is TRBJ2-5; D ambiguous. Germline CDR1 LNHDA, CDR2 SQIVND (reference sequence). The CDR3 totals 13 residues. The V and J ends lost 3 bases and 0 bases respectively, with 5 bases between them. CDR3 coding DNA: TGTGCCAGTAGTATCCGGTACCAAGAGACCCAGTACTTC. Protein: CASSIRYQETQYF.

This clone appeared a single time. This chain joins TRBV6-4 and TRBJ2-7, with 10 bases identical to TRBD2. The germline V gene has CDR1 MRHNA and CDR2 SNTAGT. J gave up 1 base and V 10 bases, and 16 bases lay outside the gene matches. This CDR3 is built from 17 residues. CDR3 nucleotides: TGTGCCACCAGAAAAAACCTATCTAGCGGGGGTTCCTACGAGCAGTACTTC. Its protein product is CATRKNLSSGGSYEQYF.

This chain joins TRBV18 and TRBJ1-5; 11 bases match TRBD1. Germline trimming cut 5 bases from V and 5 bases from J; bases unmatched to any gene: 2. This CDR3 comprises 14 residues. Germline V gene data show CDR1 as KGHSH and CDR2 as LQKENI. The CDR3 loop is CASSWGQGDQPQHF. CDR3 DNA: TGTGCCAGCTCATGGGGACAGGGGGATCAGCCCCAGCATTTT.

The rearrangement uses TRBV14 and TRBJ1-2; no clear D. V shed 2 bases and J shed 8 bases, with 12 bases lying between them. This CDR3 has 13 residues. From germline, CDR1 is SGHDN and CDR2 FVKESK. CDR3 nucleotide sequence: TGTGCCAGCAGCCAACACTATGGCGAGGGCTACACCTTC. This encodes CASSQHYGEGYTF.

The genes are TRBV4-1 and TRBJ2-1; TRBD2 aligns across 13 bases. Unmatched junction bases numbered 6, after V lost 5 bases and J lost 2 bases. This CDR3 has 17 residues. Germline loops: CDR1 MGHRA, CDR2 YSYEKL. The CDR3 here is CASSAGLAGRPYNEQFF. The CDR3 DNA follows: TGCGCCAGCAGCGCGGGACTAGCGGGGAGACCCTACAATGAGCAGTTCTTC.

The chain carries TRBV5-1 and TRBJ1-1; D is perhaps TRBD1 (5 bases). Germline CDR1 SGHRS, CDR2 YFSETQ. The CDR3 runs 16 residues. The V end lost 4 bases, the J end lost 1 base, and 17 bases lay between the germline ends. CDR3 in DNA: TGCGCCAGCAGCAAAGGGGAACAGGCTGAGAACACTGAAGCTTTCTTT. This sequence encodes CASSKGEQAENTEAFF. Supplemented by reference TRBV5-1 and TRBJ1-1, the full variable domain reads KAGVTQTPRYLIKTRGQQVTLSCSPISGHRSVSWYQQTPGQGLQFLFEYFSETQRNKGNFPGRFSGRQFSNSRSEMNVSTLELGDSALYLCASSKGEQAENTEAFFGQGTRLTVV.

The gene calls are TRBV7-3 and TRBJ1-5; 7 nucleotides agree with TRBD1. Per germline, CDR1 SGHTA and CDR2 FQGTGA. CDR3 size: 14 residues. J lost 0 bases, V lost 5 bases, and 1 base had no gene match. The CDR3 loop is CASSRDSSNQPQHF. The CDR3 DNA reads as TGTGCCAGCAGCCGGGACAGTAGCAATCAGCCCCAGCATTTT.

V and J are TRBV18 and TRBJ2-3; TRBD2 agrees at 11 bases. Germline CDR1 and CDR2: KGHSH and LQKENI. Trimming cost V 5 bases and J 9 bases; bases outside gene matches: 13. The CDR3 covers 16 residues. CDR3 coding DNA: TGTGCCAGCTCATCGGGGACTAGCGGCGGGCAGGGGACGCAGTATTTT. It specifies CASSSGTSGGQGTQYF.

This clone was seen a few times. The chain joins TRBV7-2 to TRBJ2-3; 9 bases line up with TRBD2. Germline V lookup: CDR1 SGHTA, CDR2 FQGNSA. Unmatched junction bases numbered 5, after V lost 5 bases and J lost 2 bases. This CDR3 region has 15 residues. The CDR3 region is CASSGSSGNTDTQYF. CDR3 bases: TGTGCCAGCAGCGGGTCTAGCGGGAACACAGATACGCAGTATTTT.

The chain has TRBV5-4 and TRBJ1-6; D uncertain. The CDR3 covers 14 residues. Trimming took off 4 bases at V and 3 bases at J, with 8 bases between the two ends. Per germline, CDR1 SGHNT and CDR2 YYREEE (reference sequence). CDR3 bases: TGTGCCAGCAGCCTCAGTGACTATAATTCACCCCTCCACTTT. It is translated as CASSLSDYNSPLHF.

V usage is TRBV7-3 and J usage is TRBJ1-1, with D possibly matching TRBD1 (5 bases). The V end was cut by 1 base, the J end by 4 bases, with 10 bases between. The CDR3 runs 14 residues. The germline V gene encodes CDR1 SGHTA and CDR2 FQGTGA. The CDR3 nucleotides are TGTGCCAGCAGCTTAAACCGACAGAGCACTGAAGCTTTCTTT. Its protein is CASSLNRQSTEAFF.

This clone appeared a few times. V is TRBV7-9 and J is TRBJ2-5; D is undetermined. V gave up 1 base and J gave up 6 bases, with 6 bases separating them. This CDR3 is built from 12 residues. CDR1 and CDR2 (germline): SEHNR, FQNEAQ (reference sequence). CDR3 bases: TGTGCCAGCAGCTTAGGACAACAGACCCAGTACTTC. Encoded protein: CASSLGQQTQYF.

The chain uses TRBV4-3 and TRBJ2-1, with D maybe TRBD2 (6 bases). Germline lookup yields CDR1 LGHNA and CDR2 YSLEER. This CDR3 is built from 16 residues. Trimming cost V 3 bases and J 7 bases, with 19 bases left between them. The CDR3 loop is CASSHRPGVLANEQFF. The CDR3, as DNA: TGCGCCAGCAGCCATCGACCGGGGGTTTTAGCAAATGAGCAGTTCTTC.

The rearrangement joins TRBV19 to TRBJ2-7; the D is unclear. The length of the CDR3 is 12 residues. V shed 8 bases and J shed 5 bases, with 13 bases lying between them. CDR1 LNHDA and CDR2 SQIVND come from the germline V gene (reference sequence). The CDR3 spells CASVPGRNEQYF. DNA of the CDR3: TGTGCCAGTGTTCCTGGGCGTAACGAGCAGTACTTC.

This chain links TRBV7-6 with TRBJ2-4, with D possibly TRBD1 on 6 matching bases. CDR3 length: 17 amino acids. V was clipped by 3 bases and J by 0 bases, with 15 bases between them. Germline V lookup: CDR1 SGHVS, CDR2 FNYEAQ. This CDR3 reads CASSLWVQGAAKNIQYF. The CDR3 nucleotides are TGTGCCAGCAGCTTGTGGGTACAGGGTGCAGCCAAAAACATTCAGTACTTC.

The CDR3 here is CASSSGTSGAEQFF. CDR3 DNA: TGTGCCAGCAGTTCCGGGACTAGCGGGGCTGAGCAGTTCTTC. The chain combines TRBV6-5 with TRBJ2-1, with 13 bases aligning to TRBD2. Germline trimming cut 4 bases from V and 9 bases from J; bases unmatched to any gene: 3. This CDR3 is built from 14 residues. Germline lookup yields CDR1 MNHEY and CDR2 SVGAGI.

This chain connects TRBV20-1 to TRBJ1-5; the match to TRBD1 covers 8 bases. The CDR3 has 19 amino acids. V shed 3 bases, J shed 0 bases, and the junction held 16 bases outside the gene matches. Per the germline V gene, CDR1 is DFQATT and CDR2 is SNEGSKA (reference sequence). The CDR3 sequence is CSASIRRRGPGYSNQPQHF. The CDR3 DNA reads as TGCAGTGCTAGTATTCGGCGCAGGGGGCCGGGGTATAGCAATCAGCCCCAGCATTTT.

The chain employs TRBV19 and TRBJ1-4; 10 bases map to TRBD1. With 3 bases clipped from V and 3 bases from J, the junction kept 10 bases outside the gene matches. CDR3 length: 18 amino acids. Germline CDR1 and CDR2: LNHDA and SQIVND (reference sequence). CDR3 region: CASSMGRQGAQPNEKLFF. DNA of the CDR3: TGTGCCAGTAGTATGGGGAGACAGGGGGCCCAGCCTAATGAAAAACTGTTTTTT.

This rearrangement joins TRBV4-3 to TRBJ1-1, with TRBD1 matching over 7 bases. The CDR3 spans 15 residues. Trimming cost V 3 bases and J 3 bases; bases outside gene matches: 7. CDR1 LGHNA and CDR2 YSLEER come from the germline V gene. CDR3 in amino acids: CASSHGTAEDTEAFF. The DNA for the CDR3 is TGCGCCAGCAGCCATGGGACAGCGGAGGACACTGAAGCTTTCTTT.

J is TRBJ1-5 and V is TRBV6-6, with unresolved D. The V gene lost 6 bases and the J gene lost 2 bases, with 14 bases spanning the gap. Germline assignment: CDR1 MNHNY and CDR2 SVGAGI (reference sequence). The CDR3 loop spans 15 amino acids. This CDR3 is CASSGDLGGNQPQHF. For the CDR3, the DNA is TGTGCCAGCAGCGGGGATCTTGGGGGCAATCAGCCCCAGCATTTT.

This clone was seen only a few times. The J gene is TRBJ2-6, the V gene TRBV28; no definite D call. Germline CDR1 MDHEN, CDR2 SYDVKM. There are 15 residues in the CDR3. V was shortened by 5 bases and J by 0 bases, with 8 bases between the two germline ends. The chain's CDR3 is CASSPLNSGANVLTF. The DNA of the CDR3 is TGTGCCAGCAGTCCCCTTAACTCTGGGGCCAACGTCCTGACTTTC. The whole variable domain, remainder taken from reference TRBV28 and TRBJ2-6, is DVKVTQSSRYLVKRTGEKVFLECVQDMDHENMFWYRQDPGLGLRLIYFSYDVKMKEKGDIPEGYSVSREKKERFSLILESASTNQTSMYLCASSPLNSGANVLTFGAGSRLTVL.

This clone is a singleton in its sample. This chain connects TRBV7-2 to TRBJ1-5; D is unresolved. Germline CDR1 reads SGHTA; CDR2 reads FQGNSA. This CDR3 has 14 residues. V was pared by 2 bases and J by 2 bases, with 7 bases between. CDR3 protein: CASSLRRGNQPQHF. The CDR3 coding sequence is TGTGCCAGCAGCTTACGTCGAGGCAATCAGCCCCAGCATTTT.

The V gene is TRBV7-2, the J gene TRBJ2-3, with 8 bases that match TRBD2. Germline V lookup: CDR1 SGHTA, CDR2 FQGNSA. The CDR3 is made up of 16 amino acids. V lost 5 bases, J lost 3 bases, and 10 bases stayed unmatched. CDR3 nucleotides: TGTGCCAGCAGCCCCCGGGAATTAGCGGGAACAGATACGCAGTATTTT. Its translation: CASSPRELAGTDTQYF.

This chain joins TRBV4-3 and TRBJ2-7; TRBD2 matches at 13 bases. Germline V gene sequence: CDR1 LGHNA, CDR2 YSLEER. The length of the CDR3 is 18 residues. J was trimmed by 5 bases and V by 5 bases; bases with no gene match: 15. This CDR3 is CASSAGLAGVLTLNEQYF. The CDR3 DNA reads as TGCGCCAGCAGCGCCGGACTAGCGGGAGTTTTGACCCTCAACGAGCAGTACTTC.

This clone was observed a few times. A read error may produce the germline difference seen at one junction end. V and J are TRBV6-5 and TRBJ1-5; 11 bases map to TRBD1. The CDR3 length is 16 residues. Germline CDR1 MNHEY, CDR2 SVGAGI. The CDR3 DNA follows: TGTGCCAGCAGTAACTCCGGGACAGGGGGTAATCAGCCCCAGCATTTT. Translation gives CASSNSGTGGNQPQHF.